The present TCR beta chain was sequenced within a study of graft-versus-host responses after intestinal transplantation. Study results and caveats: GvH clones occurred in recipient marrow; some first appeared in ileum or blood.

CDR1 MNHNS and CDR2 SASEGT come from the germline V gene. Trimming removed 5 bases from V and 0 bases from J; junction bases left unmatched: 1. The CDR3 covers 14 residues. Clones were sequenced by immunoSEQ multiplex PCR, and TCRdb holds only the in-frame ones, with some missing. The sample records about 89,000 clones, over 85% being singletons. Notes on this clone: No antigen is known for it.

This rearrangement joins TRBV6-1 to TRBJ2-7, with 10 bases fitting TRBD1. Specimen: unstimulated CD4+ T cells sorted from spleen or lymph node cells, collected before intestinal transplant. This TCR came from a human donor who received an intestinal transplant. CDR3 region: CASSRDRGSYEQYF. The CDR3 DNA follows: TGTGCCAGCAGTAGGGACAGGGGCTCCTACGAGCAGTACTTC.